Following are 18 T cell receptor beta chains from one sample sequenced in a study of spatial heterogeneity in lung cancer (dated by TCRdb to the late 2010s). Receptors were amplified or captured by 5' RACE. Sequenced using a NextSeq 500. TCRdb cleaned the public reads at Q25 with fastp, built clones with MiXCR and kept in-frame beta chains. Rows matching on CDR3 protein sequence are summarized as one entry with the most common DNA and genes. Here the sample has 39,000 or so distinct CDR3 sequences; 6.5% to 9% occur a single time. Roughly 28% of the sample goes to the ten largest clones. The time point label here, explained by the study, means: sample taken at primary tumor resection. Whole RNA extracted from tumor and nontumor lung tissue, or from cryopreserved PBMC samples, was used for TCR sequencing without cell sorting. Specimen: PBMCs, collected at surgery. Receptors originate from a male donor with early-stage non-small cell lung cancer.

This clonotype has a count of ten or more. V and J are TRBV18 and TRBJ2-5; D uncertain. CDR1 and CDR2 (germline): KGHSH, LQKENI. The CDR3 covers 13 residues. With 0 bases removed from V and 5 bases from J, the gap between germline ends came to 7 bases. The CDR3 DNA sequence: TGTGCCAGCTCACCACCGGGAATCGAGACCCAGTACTTC. It is translated as CASSPPGIETQYF.

The gene calls are TRBV6-5 and TRBJ1-1, with D hard to call. The CDR3 is 13 residues long. Germline values: CDR1 MNHEY, CDR2 SVGAGI. Trimming shortened V by 2 bases and J by 6 bases, and 10 bases separated the two germline ends. CDR3 coding DNA: TGTGCCAGCAGTTACCGGGATATAGCTGAAGCTTTCTTT. Its protein product is CASSYRDIAEAFF.

CDR3 region: CASSPRTEQYF. The CDR3 DNA follows: TGTGCCAGCTCACCACGGACAGAGCAGTACTTC. The rearrangement joins TRBV18 to TRBJ2-4; possibly TRBD1 for D (6 bases). The ends were cut back, 1 base at V and 13 bases at J, with 8 bases in the middle. This CDR3 is built from 11 residues. CDR1 KGHSH and CDR2 LQKENI come from the germline V gene.

This sequence joins TRBV14 and TRBJ2-7, with TRBD1 as a possible D gene (5 bases). CDR1 SGHDN and CDR2 FVKESK come from the germline V gene. V lost 5 bases and J lost 5, with 13 bases in between. CDR3 length equals 13 residues. DNA for the CDR3: TGTGCCAGCAGCTCGACGACAGTTAACGAGCAGTACGTC. It codes for CASSSTTVNEQYV.

V gene TRBV2 combines with J gene TRBJ1-2, with 7 positions matching TRBD1. V trimming: 6 bases; J trimming: 4 bases; junction bases outside the gene matches: 11. The germline V gene encodes CDR1 SNHLY and CDR2 FYNNEI. The CDR3 runs 15 residues. The CDR3 sequence is CASRERQGLSYGYTF. The CDR3 nucleotides are TGTGCCAGCAGAGAACGACAGGGCCTCTCCTATGGCTACACCTTC.

Points on this clonotype: Being one base from a much bigger clone, this may be a read error. No conserved phenylalanine or tryptophan ends this CDR3, so it is likely a read error. V gene TRBV3-1 combines with J gene TRBJ2-3; TRBD2 matches 14 bases. Germline V gene sequence: CDR1 LGHDT, CDR2 YNNKEL (reference sequence). V lost 6 bases and J lost 5; bases outside the gene matches: 1. The CDR3 runs to 14 residues. In DNA form, the CDR3 reads TGTGCCAGCAGGGGGACTAGCGGGGGAGATACGCAGTATGTT. It encodes CASRGTSGGDTQYV.

This clonotype was detected many times. The V and J genes are TRBV7-9 and TRBJ1-6; D ambiguous. Germline V gene sequence: CDR1 SEHNR, CDR2 FQNEAQ (reference sequence). The CDR3 has 11 residues. V was pared by 8 bases and J by 9 bases, with 8 bases between. The DNA for the CDR3 is TGTGCCAGCGGGTTCTCTTCACCCCTCCACTTT. Its protein is CASGFSSPLHF.

This clonotype was seen at least ten times. V is TRBV2 and J is TRBJ2-3; 7 nucleotides match TRBD2. CDR1 is SNHLY and CDR2 is FYNNEI in the germline V gene. After removal of 7 bases from V and 8 bases from J, the junction contained 18 bases not matched to a gene. The CDR3 extends over 16 amino acids. The CDR3 nucleotides are TGTGCCAGCAAGCCAGGGCCGGCGGGAGAATGGGGTACGCAGTATTTT. Protein: CASKPGPAGEWGTQYF. Together with reference TRBV2 and TRBJ2-3, the CDR3 gives the full variable domain: EPEVTQTPSHQVTQMGQEVILRCVPISNHLYFYWYRQILGQKVEFLVSFYNNEISEKSEIFDDQFSVERPDGSNFTLKIRSTKLEDSAMYFCASKPGPAGEWGTQYFGPGTRLTVL.

This clonotype was recorded a few times. CDR3: CATSDLLGLYEQYV. DNA for the CDR3: TGTGCCACCAGTGATTTGCTGGGTCTCTACGAGCAGTACGTC. The rearrangement uses TRBV24-1 and TRBJ2-7; D gene unclear. The length of the CDR3 is 14 residues. Germline values: CDR1 KGHDR, CDR2 SFDVKD. Trimming removed 0 bases at V and 3 bases at J, with 8 bases between.

This clonotype was seen ten or more times. The V call is TRBV2, the J call TRBJ2-5; no clear D gene. The CDR3 sequence is 14 residues long. CDR1 is SNHLY and CDR2 is FYNNEI in the germline V gene. Trimming shortened V by 2 bases and J by 3 bases, and 10 bases separated the two germline ends. CDR3 protein: CASSEYGGKETQYF. CDR3 coding DNA: TGTGCCAGCAGTGAATACGGCGGCAAAGAGACCCAGTACTTC.

In this sample, this clonotype turned up many times. In DNA, the CDR3 is TGTGCCAGCAGGGTCTCTAGCGGCGGCGAGCAGTACTTC. Translating it yields CASRVSSGGEQYF. The V gene is TRBV12-3 or TRBV12-4, the J gene TRBJ2-7; 7 positions match TRBD2. CDR3 length: 13 residues. V trimming: 6 bases; J trimming: 6 bases; junction bases outside the gene matches: 8.

This clonotype was counted many times. The CDR3 region has the DNA TGTGCCAGCAGCCAAGGGGGGACAGGAACCCGAGAAGCTTTCTTT. The encoded protein is CASSQGGTGTREAFF. The chain is built from TRBV7-2 and TRBJ1-1; 8 bases map to TRBD1. With 5 bases clipped from V and 8 bases from J, the junction kept 13 bases outside the gene matches. In germline, CDR1 is SGHTA, CDR2 FQGNSA. The CDR3 covers 15 residues.

This clonotype was recorded many times. The chain has TRBV6-5 and TRBJ2-3; D is possibly TRBD1 or TRBD2 (5 bases each). Per germline, CDR1 MNHEY and CDR2 SVGAGI. The CDR3 extends over 15 amino acids. The V and J ends lost 6 bases and 5 bases respectively, with 18 bases between them. Here the CDR3 reads CASSRPGPIRDTQYF. CDR3 DNA sequence: TGTGCCAGCAGCCGCCCGGGACCTATCCGAGATACGCAGTATTTT.

This clonotype was seen ten or more times. The chain employs TRBV5-1 and TRBJ2-1; D uncertain. Germline CDR1 and CDR2: SGHRS and YFSETQ. With 6 bases removed from V and 0 bases from J, the gap between germline ends came to 13 bases. The CDR3 runs 15 residues. CDR3 loop: CASTPLRNSYNEQFF. CDR3 coding DNA: TGCGCCAGCACTCCATTGAGGAACTCCTACAATGAGCAGTTCTTC.

This clonotype was seen at least ten times. The chain couples TRBV6-5 to TRBJ2-6, with D hard to call. In germline, CDR1 is MNHEY, CDR2 SVGAGI. This CDR3 comprises 16 residues. V was pared by 2 bases and J by 4 bases, with 12 bases between. CDR3 residues: CASSYARSTGANVLTF. For the CDR3, the DNA is TGTGCCAGCAGTTACGCCCGAAGTACCGGGGCCAACGTCCTGACTTTC.

This clonotype was counted only a few times. V is TRBV21-1 and J is TRBJ2-3; TRBD2, the D gene given by the table, was not confirmed from the DNA. TRBV21-1 is a listed pseudogene. This CDR3 spans 20 amino acids. CDR3 DNA: TGTGCCAGCAGCAAAGTATTTGGCGGTTGGCTAGCCTTCTCAGCAGATACGCAGTATTTT. Amino acid sequence: CASSKVFGGWLAFSADTQYF.

In nucleotides, the CDR3 is TGTGCCAGCAGCACAGGACTTACTTACGAGCAGTACGTC. Translated: CASSTGLTYEQYV. The chain is built from TRBV7-9 and TRBJ2-7; D is tentatively TRBD1 or TRBD2 (5 bases each). The CDR3 is 13 amino acids. Trimming took off 5 bases at V and 4 bases at J, with 12 bases between the two ends. Per germline, CDR1 SEHNR and CDR2 FQNEAQ (reference sequence).

This clonotype was found many times. V is TRBV6-2 or TRBV6-3 and J is TRBJ2-7; 9 bases align to TRBD1. Germline lookup yields CDR1 MNHEY and CDR2 SVGEGT. The CDR3 sequence is 20 residues long. V lost 0 bases, J lost 0 bases, and 15 bases stayed unmatched. CDR3: CASSYSRQGEGPAYSYEQYF. The CDR3 coding sequence is TGTGCCAGCAGTTACTCGAGACAGGGGGAAGGACCTGCCTACTCCTACGAGCAGTACTTC.